This T cell receptor beta chain was documented in a study of blood T cell repertoires in COVID-19. Overall study: Sample material is recorded as cDNA or gDNA derived from T cells, B-cell-depleted T cells, or PBMCs.

TCRdb's table, derived via immunoSEQ multiplex PCR, lists solely in-frame clones and lacks some. Among approximately 170,000 clones listed, roughly 90% were seen once. The sequence derives from a woman aged 60-70 years with COVID-19, enrolled during active disease. The sequenced material came from peripheral blood.

This CDR3 is CASSETSGRAGEQFF. Written as DNA, the CDR3 is TGTGCCAGCAGCGAGACTAGCGGGAGGGCAGGCGAGCAGTTCTTC. The chain has TRBV9 and TRBJ2-1; 14 bases match TRBD2. With V trimmed by 3 bases and J by 10 bases, 6 bases remained unmatched. The CDR3 is 15 amino acids. Germline CDR1 SGDLS, CDR2 YYNGEE.